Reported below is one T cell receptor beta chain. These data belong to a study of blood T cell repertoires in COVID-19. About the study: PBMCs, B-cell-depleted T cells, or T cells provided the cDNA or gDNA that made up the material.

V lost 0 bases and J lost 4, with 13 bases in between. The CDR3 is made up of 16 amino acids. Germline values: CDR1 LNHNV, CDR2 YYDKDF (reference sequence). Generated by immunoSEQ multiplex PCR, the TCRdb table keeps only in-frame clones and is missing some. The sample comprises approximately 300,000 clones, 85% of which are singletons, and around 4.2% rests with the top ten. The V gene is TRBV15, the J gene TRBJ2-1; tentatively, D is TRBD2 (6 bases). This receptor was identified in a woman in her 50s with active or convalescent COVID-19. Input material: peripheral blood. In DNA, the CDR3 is TGTGCCACCAGCAGAGATACTAGCACTGGGTACAATGAGCAGTTCTTC. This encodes CATSRDTSTGYNEQFF.